This T cell receptor beta chain stems from a study of OX40 agonist ivuxolimab in advanced cancers. Only in-frame clones appear in the TCRdb table, and some are missing; sequencing was by immunoSEQ multiplex PCR. The sample includes about 100,000 clones, 80% to 95% of them seen just once. With 5 bases removed from V and 4 bases from J, the gap between germline ends came to 13 bases. CDR1 is MNHEY and CDR2 is SMNVEV in the germline V gene (reference sequence). CDR3 length: 14 residues. As for this clone: The antigen is not known.

The study, taken as a whole, reports: The specificity for antigen of the expanded peripheral T cells was not determined. Some of the lowest clonal expansion was seen in partial responders at 0.1-3.0 mg/kg.

This TCR was sampled from an adult with an advanced solid tumor such as melanoma, head and neck, liver or kidney cancer. The chain recombines TRBV27 with TRBJ2-3, with a tentative D call TRBD2 (6 bases). The material was CD4+ or CD8+ T cells sorted from blood, obtained in a trial of the OX40 agonist ivuxolimab. In DNA form, the CDR3 reads TGTGCCAGCAGTCCAACTAGCTACCCAGATACGCAGTATTTT. It is translated as CASSPTSYPDTQYF.